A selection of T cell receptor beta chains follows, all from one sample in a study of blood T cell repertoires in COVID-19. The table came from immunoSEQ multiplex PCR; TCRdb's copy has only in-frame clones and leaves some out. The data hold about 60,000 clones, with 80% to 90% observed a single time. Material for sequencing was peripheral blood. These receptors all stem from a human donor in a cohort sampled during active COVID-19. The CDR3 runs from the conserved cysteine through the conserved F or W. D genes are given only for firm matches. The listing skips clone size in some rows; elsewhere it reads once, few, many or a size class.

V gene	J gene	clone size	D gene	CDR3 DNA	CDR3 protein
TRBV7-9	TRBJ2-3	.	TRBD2	TGTGCCAGCAGTCCCGGACTAGCGGGGGGGCTAGATACGCAGTATTTT	CASSPGLAGGLDTQYF
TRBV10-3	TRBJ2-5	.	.	TGTGCCATCAGTGAGTTTCGTGGCAGTTCCCAAGAGACCCAGTACTTC	CAISEFRGSSQETQYF
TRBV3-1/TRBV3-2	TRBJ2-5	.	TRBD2	TGTGCCAGCAGCCAAGTGCAGGCTAGCGGGAGTCTTGAGACCCAGTACTTC	CASSQVQASGSLETQYF
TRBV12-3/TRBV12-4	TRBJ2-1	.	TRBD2	TGTGCCAGCAGCGGGACTACCTACAATGAGCAGTTCTTC	CASSGTTYNEQFF
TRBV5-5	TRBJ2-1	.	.	TGTGCCAGCAGCCAAGACAGGCTCAATGAGCAGTTCTTC	CASSQDRLNEQFF
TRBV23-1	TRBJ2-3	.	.	TGCGCCAGCAGTCAATGGGGGCGTCCCTATAGCACAGATACGCAGTATTTT	CASSQWGRPYSTDTQYF
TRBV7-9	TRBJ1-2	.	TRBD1	TGTGCCACCGCGGGCACCGGGACAGGCCCCGGCTACACCTTC	CATAGTGTGPGYTF
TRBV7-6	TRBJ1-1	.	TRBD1	TGTGCCAGCAGCTTGGTCCAGGGGGCAAACACTGAAGCTTTCTTT	CASSLVQGANTEAFF
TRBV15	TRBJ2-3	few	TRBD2	TGTGCCACCAGCAGACCCCCCGGGACTAGCGGGGGGGCGGATACGCAGTATTTT	CATSRPPGTSGGADTQYF
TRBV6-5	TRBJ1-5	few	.	TGTGCCAGCGGGAGTCTCAATCAGCCCCAGCATTTT	CASGSLNQPQHF
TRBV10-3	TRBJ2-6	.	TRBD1	TGTGCCATCAGTGAGTCCTTTGGACAGGGACTCTCTGGGGCCAACGTCCTGACTTTC	CAISESFGQGLSGANVLTF
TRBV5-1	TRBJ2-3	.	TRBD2	TGCGCCAGCAGCTTGGACCTAGCGGGGGGCCGAGATACGCAGTATTTT	CASSLDLAGGRDTQYF
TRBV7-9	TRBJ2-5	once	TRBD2	TGTGCCAGCAGCTTAGGCGGCGGGGGAGGCCAACAAGAGACCCAGTACTTC	CASSLGGGGGQQETQYF
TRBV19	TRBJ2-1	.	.	TGTGCCAGTAGCCTCGGCGGAGGCGGCGATGAGCAGTTCTTC	CASSLGGGGDEQFF
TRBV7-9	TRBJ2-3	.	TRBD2	TGTGCCAGCAGCGGTAGACTAGCGGGGAACTATACGCAGTATTTT	CASSGRLAGNYTQYF
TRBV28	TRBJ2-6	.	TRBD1	TGTGCCGCCGGCGGGACAGGCCCCCGCTCTGGGGCCAACGTCCTGACTTTC	CAAGGTGPRSGANVLTF
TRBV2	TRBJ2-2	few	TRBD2	TGTGCCAGCAGTGAGCTAGGGACTAGAGCCGGGGAGCTGTTTTTT	CASSELGTRAGELFF
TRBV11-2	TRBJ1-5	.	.	TGTGCCAGCAGCCAAAACTCGAGGCTACATAGCAATCAGCCCCAGCATTTT	CASSQNSRLHSNQPQHF
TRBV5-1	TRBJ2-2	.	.	TGCGCCAGCAGCTTAGCGGTGGGCACCGGGGAGCTGTTTTTT	CASSLAVGTGELFF
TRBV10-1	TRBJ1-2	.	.	TGCGCCAGCAGCGACAGTTTCTATGGCTACACCTTC	CASSDSFYGYTF
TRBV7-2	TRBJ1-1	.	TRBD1	TGTGCCAGCAGCGCCAGGGGGGCGCTGAACACTGAAGCTTTCTTT	CASSARGALNTEAFF
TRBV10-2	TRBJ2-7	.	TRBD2	TGCGCCAGCGGCGCCCGGCCCCGACTAGCAGAGCGGGGGGAGCAGTACTTC	CASGARPRLAERGEQYF
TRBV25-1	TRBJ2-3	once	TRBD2	TGTGCCAGCGGTGACTTTTTAGCGGGGAACACAGATACGCAGTATTTT	CASGDFLAGNTDTQYF
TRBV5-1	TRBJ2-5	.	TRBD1	TGCGCCAGCAGACAGGGGACGGAAGAGACCCAGTACTTC	CASRQGTEETQYF
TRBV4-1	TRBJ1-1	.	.	TGCGCCAGCAGCCAAGATCGTCCCGGGGGATCAATGAACACTGAAGCTTTCTTT	CASSQDRPGGSMNTEAFF
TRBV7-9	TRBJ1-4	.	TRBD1	TGTGCCAGCAGCTCTGCCGGGACAGGGGATGAAAAACTGTTTTTT	CASSSAGTGDEKLFF
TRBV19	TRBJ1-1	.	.	TGTGCCAGTAGTATAGAAGCGGGGAACACTGAAGCTTTCTTT	CASSIEAGNTEAFF
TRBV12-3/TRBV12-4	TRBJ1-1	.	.	TGTGCCAGCAGTTTAACACAGATCACTGAAGCTTTCTTT	CASSLTQITEAFF
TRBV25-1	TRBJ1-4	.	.	TGTGCCAGCAGTGAATATACGGGGGGAGGAGAAAAACTGTTTTTT	CASSEYTGGGEKLFF
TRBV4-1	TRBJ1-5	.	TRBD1	TGCGCCAGCAGCCCCCGGGACAGGGGTTTTGGTCAGCCCCAGCATTTT	CASSPRDRGFGQPQHF
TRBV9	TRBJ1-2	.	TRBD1	TGTGCCAGCAGCGCTGAACAGGGGGCGAAAACTAACTATGGCTACACCTTC	CASSAEQGAKTNYGYTF
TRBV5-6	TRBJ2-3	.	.	TGTGCCAGCAGCACCAGACAAAGCACAGATACGCAGTATTTT	CASSTRQSTDTQYF
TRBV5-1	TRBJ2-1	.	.	TGCGCCAGCAGCTTGGCTCAGGCATACAATGAGCAGTTCTTC	CASSLAQAYNEQFF
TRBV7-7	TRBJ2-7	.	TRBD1	TGTGCTAGCAGCCGAGGGACAGGGGGCGACGAGCAGTACTTC	CASSRGTGGDEQYF
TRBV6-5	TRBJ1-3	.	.	TGTGCCAGCAGTTACTGGGGCGATGGAAACACCATATATTTT	CASSYWGDGNTIYF
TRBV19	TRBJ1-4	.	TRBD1	TGTGCCAGTATCAAAACCGGGACAGCATTCAATGAAAAACTGTTTTTT	CASIKTGTAFNEKLFF
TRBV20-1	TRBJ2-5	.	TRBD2	TGCAGTGCTAGCGGGGGGGAGACCCAGTACTTC	CSASGGETQYF
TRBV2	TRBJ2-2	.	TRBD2	TGTGCCAGCAGTCGGTGGACTAGCGGGATGAACACCGGGGAGCTGTTTTTT	CASSRWTSGMNTGELFF
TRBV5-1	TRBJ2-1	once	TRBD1	TGCGCCAGCGAGAGGACAGGGGAGTCCTACAATGAGCAGTTCTTC	CASERTGESYNEQFF
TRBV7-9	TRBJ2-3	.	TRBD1	TGTGCCAGCAGCTTAGGGACAGGTAGCACAGATACGCAGTATTTT	CASSLGTGSTDTQYF
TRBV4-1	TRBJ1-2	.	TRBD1	TGCGCCAGCAGGCAGATCACAGGGGGCGAAGGCCGCTACACCTTC	CASRQITGGEGRYTF
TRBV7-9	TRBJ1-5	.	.	TGTGCCAGCAGCCCACAGGGTGTTTGGCAGCCCCAGCATTTT	CASSPQGVWQPQHF
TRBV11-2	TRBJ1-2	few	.	TGTGCCAGCAGCTTAGGGGACTCCGGCTATGGCTACACCTTC	CASSLGDSGYGYTF
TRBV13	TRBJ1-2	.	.	TGTGCCAGCAGCTTACAGGCAGGGAACTATGGCTACACCTTC	CASSLQAGNYGYTF
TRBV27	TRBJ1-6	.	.	TGTGCCATCCCGACCCCTGAGGATTCACCCCTCCACTTT	CAIPTPEDSPLHF
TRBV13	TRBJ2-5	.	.	TGTGCCAGCAGCTTAGGCCCCCGCGGAGGGCAAGAGACCCAGTACTTC	CASSLGPRGGQETQYF
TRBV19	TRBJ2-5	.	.	TGTGCCAGTAGTAGACAGGTTTTTCAAGAGACCCAGTACTTC	CASSRQVFQETQYF
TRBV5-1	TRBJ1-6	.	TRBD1	TGCGCCAGCAGCCCGTTACCGGGACAGGGGAATTCACCCCTCCACTTT	CASSPLPGQGNSPLHF